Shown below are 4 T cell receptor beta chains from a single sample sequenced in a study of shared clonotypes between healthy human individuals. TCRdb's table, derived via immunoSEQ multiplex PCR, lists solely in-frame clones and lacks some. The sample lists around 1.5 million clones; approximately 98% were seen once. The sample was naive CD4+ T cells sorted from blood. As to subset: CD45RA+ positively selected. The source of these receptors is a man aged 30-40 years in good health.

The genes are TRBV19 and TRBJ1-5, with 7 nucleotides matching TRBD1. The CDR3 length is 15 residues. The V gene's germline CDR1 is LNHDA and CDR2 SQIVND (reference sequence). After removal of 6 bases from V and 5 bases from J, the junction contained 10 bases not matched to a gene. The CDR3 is CASRTRTGGYQPQHF. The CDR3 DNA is TGTGCCAGTAGAACTCGGACAGGCGGGTATCAGCCCCAGCATTTT. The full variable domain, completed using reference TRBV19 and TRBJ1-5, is DGGITQSPKYLFRKEGQNVTLSCEQNLNHDAMYWYRQDPGQGLRLIYYSQIVNDFQKGDIAEGYSVSREKKESFPLTVTSAQKNPTAFYLCASRTRTGGYQPQHFGDGTRLSIL.

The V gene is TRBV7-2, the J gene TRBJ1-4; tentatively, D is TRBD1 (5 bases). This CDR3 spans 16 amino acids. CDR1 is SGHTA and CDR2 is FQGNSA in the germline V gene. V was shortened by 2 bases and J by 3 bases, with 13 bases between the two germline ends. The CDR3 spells CASSLMGDLANEKLFF. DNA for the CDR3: TGTGCCAGCAGCTTAATGGGGGATCTTGCTAATGAAAAACTGTTTTTT.

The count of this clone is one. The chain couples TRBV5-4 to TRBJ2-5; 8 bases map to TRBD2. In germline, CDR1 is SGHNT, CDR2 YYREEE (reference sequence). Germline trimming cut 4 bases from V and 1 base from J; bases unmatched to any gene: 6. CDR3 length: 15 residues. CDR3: CASSPSGSGQETQYF. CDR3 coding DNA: TGTGCCAGCAGCCCAAGCGGGAGCGGCCAAGAGACCCAGTACTTC.

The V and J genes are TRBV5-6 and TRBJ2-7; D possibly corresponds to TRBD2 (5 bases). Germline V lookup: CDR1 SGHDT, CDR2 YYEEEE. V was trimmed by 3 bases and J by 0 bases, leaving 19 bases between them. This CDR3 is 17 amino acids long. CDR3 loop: CASSYRRGSGYSYEQYF. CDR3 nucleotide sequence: TGTGCCAGCAGCTACCGAAGAGGGAGCGGATACTCCTACGAGCAGTACTTC.